The 10 T cell receptor beta chains below were found in one sample sequenced in a study of T cell changes during pregnancy in multiple sclerosis. Data came from immunoSEQ multiplex PCR; TCRdb stores just in-frame clones and leaves some out. The sample comprises about 71,000 clones, approximately 94% of which are singletons, and approximately 1.2% rests with the top ten. This material consisted of peripheral blood, taken in the third trimester of pregnancy. The receptors come from a female donor with multiple sclerosis, enrolled in a pregnancy study.

This chain connects TRBV4-1 to TRBJ1-5; no reliable D call. Germline lookup yields CDR1 MGHRA and CDR2 YSYEKL. Deletions cut 3 bases from V and 6 bases from J, with 15 bases between. This CDR3 comprises 15 residues. The CDR3 DNA reads as TGCGCCAGCAGCCACCTTTTAGGCGGGGTTCAGCCCCAGCATTTT. Translating it yields CASSHLLGGVQPQHF.

The chain couples TRBV27 to TRBJ2-3; no reliable D call. The germline gives CDR1 MNHEY, CDR2 SMNVEV (reference sequence). CDR3 size: 12 residues. V was trimmed by 5 bases and J by 0 bases, leaving 3 bases between them. CDR3 region: CASSQSTDTQYF. Written as DNA, the CDR3 is TGTGCCAGCAGTCAGAGCACAGATACGCAGTATTTT.

This chain links TRBV19 with TRBJ2-7; unclear D gene. CDR1 LNHDA and CDR2 SQIVND come from the germline V gene (reference sequence). There are 13 residues in the CDR3. V lost 3 bases and J 2 bases, leaving 8 bases between the germline ends. In DNA, the CDR3 is TGTGCCAGTAGTATTTCCCTCGCCTACGAGCAGTACTTC. It codes for CASSISLAYEQYF. Full variable domain (remainder filled in from reference TRBV19 and TRBJ2-7): DGGITQSPKYLFRKEGQNVTLSCEQNLNHDAMYWYRQDPGQGLRLIYYSQIVNDFQKGDIAEGYSVSREKKESFPLTVTSAQKNPTAFYLCASSISLAYEQYFGPGTRLTVT.

The V gene is TRBV6-1, the J gene TRBJ1-2; D is possibly TRBD1 (5 bases). This CDR3 has 14 amino acids. V was shortened by 7 bases and J by 6 bases, with 18 bases between the two germline ends. The germline V gene has CDR1 MNHNS and CDR2 SASEGT. Written as DNA, the CDR3 is TGTGCCAGCACGGACGTTTTGGGGGGAAATGGCTACACCTTC. It specifies CASTDVLGGNGYTF.

Here the CDR3 DNA reads TGTGCCAGCAGTACCGGGACAGGGAACCCGGTAAATGGCTACACCTTC. It codes for CASSTGTGNPVNGYTF. The rearrangement joins TRBV27 to TRBJ1-2; 9 bases fit TRBD1. CDR1 MNHEY and CDR2 SMNVEV come from the germline V gene (reference sequence). The CDR3 length is 16 residues. J was trimmed by 6 bases and V by 5 bases; bases with no gene match: 13.

V gene TRBV6-5 combines with J gene TRBJ2-7; D unclear. CDR1 MNHEY and CDR2 SVGAGI come from the germline V gene. V lost 6 bases and J lost 4, with 7 bases in between. There are 11 residues in the CDR3. The CDR3 DNA reads TGTGCCAGCAGGAGAGATTACGAGCAGTACTTC. Translating it yields CASRRDYEQYF.

V is TRBV2 and J is TRBJ2-7, with 9 bases that match TRBD2. Unmatched junction bases numbered 10, after V lost 5 bases and J lost 2 bases. The CDR3 contains 16 residues. Germline CDR1 is SNHLY and CDR2 is FYNNEI. The CDR3 DNA sequence: TGTGCCAGCAGTCCCATAGCGGGAGTAAGGACCTACGAGCAGTACTTC. It codes for CASSPIAGVRTYEQYF. Supplemented by reference TRBV2 and TRBJ2-7, the full variable domain reads EPEVTQTPSHQVTQMGQEVILRCVPISNHLYFYWYRQILGQKVEFLVSFYNNEISEKSEIFDDQFSVERPDGSNFTLKIRSTKLEDSAMYFCASSPIAGVRTYEQYFGPGTRLTVT.

This clone appeared many times. The rearrangement joins TRBV27 to TRBJ2-7; maybe TRBD1 (5 bases). Germline CDR1 reads MNHEY; CDR2 reads SMNVEV (reference sequence). The CDR3 runs 14 residues. The V end was cut by 0 bases, the J end by 6 bases, with 12 bases between. CDR3 loop: CASSLSQGTREQYF. The CDR3 nucleotides read TGTGCCAGCAGTTTATCGCAGGGTACTCGCGAGCAGTACTTC.

The chain is built from TRBV6-1 and TRBJ2-1, with D possibly being TRBD2 (7 bases). Germline V gene data show CDR1 as MNHNS and CDR2 as SASEGT. The CDR3 is 20 residues long. V lost 2 bases to trimming and J lost 0 bases, with 23 bases between them. The CDR3 sequence is CASSEYRGALKKPSYNEQFF. CDR3 bases: TGTGCCAGCAGTGAATATCGGGGGGCCTTAAAAAAACCCTCCTACAATGAGCAGTTCTTC.

This chain connects TRBV5-4 to TRBJ2-2; 11 bases match TRBD1. The V and J ends lost 4 bases and 5 bases, in that order; junction bases with no gene match: 13. The CDR3 runs 18 residues. Germline V gives CDR1 SGHNT, CDR2 YYREEE (reference sequence). CDR3 sequence (DNA): TGTGCCAGCAGCCCGACGGACAGGGGGCTTCCGGGAACCGGGGAGCTGTTTTTT. Translated: CASSPTDRGLPGTGELFF. Drawing the rest from reference TRBV5-4 and TRBJ2-2, the complete variable domain is ETGVTQSPTHLIKTRGQQVTLRCSSQSGHNTVSWYQQALGQGPQFIFQYYREEENGRGNFPPRFSGLQFPNYSSELNVNALELDDSALYLCASSPTDRGLPGTGELFFGEGSRLTVL.